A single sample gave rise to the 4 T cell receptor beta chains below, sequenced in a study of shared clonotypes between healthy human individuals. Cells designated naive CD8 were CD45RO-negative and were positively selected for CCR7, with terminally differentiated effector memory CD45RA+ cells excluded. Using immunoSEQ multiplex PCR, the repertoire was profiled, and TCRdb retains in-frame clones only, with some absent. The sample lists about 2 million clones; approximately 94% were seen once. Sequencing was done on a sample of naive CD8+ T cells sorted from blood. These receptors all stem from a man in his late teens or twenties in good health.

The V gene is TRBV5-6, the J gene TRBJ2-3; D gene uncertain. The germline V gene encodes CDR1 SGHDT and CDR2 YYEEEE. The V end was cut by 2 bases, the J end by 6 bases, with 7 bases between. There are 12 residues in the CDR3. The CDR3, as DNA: TGTGCCAGCAGCTTTGACGGGGATACGCAGTATTTT. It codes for CASSFDGDTQYF.

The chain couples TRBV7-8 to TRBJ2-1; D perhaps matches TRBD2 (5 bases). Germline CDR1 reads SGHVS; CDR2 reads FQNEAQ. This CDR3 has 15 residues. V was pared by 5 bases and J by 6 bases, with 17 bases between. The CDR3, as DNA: TGTGCCAGCAGCCGCGGGCAGTACTCTCCCAATGAGCAGTTCTTC. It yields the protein CASSRGQYSPNEQFF.

The CDR3 here is CASSLGLGQGTYEQYF. The DNA for the CDR3 is TGCGCCAGCAGCTTGGGGTTGGGACAGGGAACCTACGAGCAGTACTTC. The genes are TRBV5-1 and TRBJ2-7, with 9 bases matching TRBD1. Germline trimming cut 0 bases from V and 2 bases from J; bases unmatched to any gene: 6. The CDR3 length is 16 residues. CDR1 is SGHRS, CDR2 YFSETQ, per germline.

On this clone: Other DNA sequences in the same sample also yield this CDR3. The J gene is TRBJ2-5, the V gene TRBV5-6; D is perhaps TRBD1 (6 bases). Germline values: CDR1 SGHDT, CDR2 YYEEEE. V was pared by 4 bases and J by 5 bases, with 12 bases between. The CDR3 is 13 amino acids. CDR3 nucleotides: TGTGCCAGCAGCCTTGGGGGCACGGAGACCCAGTACTTC. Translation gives CASSLGGTETQYF.